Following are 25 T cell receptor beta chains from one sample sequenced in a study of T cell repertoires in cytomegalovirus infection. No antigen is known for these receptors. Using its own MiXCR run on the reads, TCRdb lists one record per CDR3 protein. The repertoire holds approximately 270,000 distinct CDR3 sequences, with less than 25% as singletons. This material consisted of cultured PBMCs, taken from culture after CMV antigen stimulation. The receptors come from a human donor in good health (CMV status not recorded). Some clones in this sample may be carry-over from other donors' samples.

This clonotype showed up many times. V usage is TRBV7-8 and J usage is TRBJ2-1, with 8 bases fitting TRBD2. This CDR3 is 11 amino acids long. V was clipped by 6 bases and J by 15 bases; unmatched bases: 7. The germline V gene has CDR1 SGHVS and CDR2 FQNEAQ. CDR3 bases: TGTGCCAGCAGTACTAGCGGACTTTGGTTCTTC. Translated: CASSTSGLWFF.

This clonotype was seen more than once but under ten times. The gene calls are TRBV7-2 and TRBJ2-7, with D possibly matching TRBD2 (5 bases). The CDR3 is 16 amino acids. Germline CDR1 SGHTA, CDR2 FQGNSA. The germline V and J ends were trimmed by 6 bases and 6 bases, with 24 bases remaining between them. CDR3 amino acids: CASSVLLADAMVEQYF. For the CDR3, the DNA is TGTGCCAGCAGTGTTCTGCTAGCAGATGCTATGGTCGAGCAGTACTTC. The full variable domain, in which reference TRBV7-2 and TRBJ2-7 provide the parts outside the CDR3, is GAGVSQSPSNKVTEKGKDVELRCDPISGHTALYWYRQSLGQGLEFLIYFQGNSAPDKSGLPSDRFSAERTGGSVSTLTIQRTQQEDSAVYLCASSVLLADAMVEQYFGPGTRLTVT.

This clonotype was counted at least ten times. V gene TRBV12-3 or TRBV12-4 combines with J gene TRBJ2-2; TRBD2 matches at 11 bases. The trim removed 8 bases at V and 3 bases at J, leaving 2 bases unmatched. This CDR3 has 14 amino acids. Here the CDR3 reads CASSGLADTGELFF. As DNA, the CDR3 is TGTGCCAGCTCGGGACTAGCGGACACCGGGGAGCTGTTTTTT.

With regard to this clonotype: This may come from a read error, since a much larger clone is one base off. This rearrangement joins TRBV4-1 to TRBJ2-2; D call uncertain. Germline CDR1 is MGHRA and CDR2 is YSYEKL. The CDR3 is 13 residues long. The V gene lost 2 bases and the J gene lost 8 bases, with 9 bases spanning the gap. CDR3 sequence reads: CASSQQPGGELFF. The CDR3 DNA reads TGCGCCAGCAGCCAACAACCCGGGGGGGAGCTGTTTTTT.

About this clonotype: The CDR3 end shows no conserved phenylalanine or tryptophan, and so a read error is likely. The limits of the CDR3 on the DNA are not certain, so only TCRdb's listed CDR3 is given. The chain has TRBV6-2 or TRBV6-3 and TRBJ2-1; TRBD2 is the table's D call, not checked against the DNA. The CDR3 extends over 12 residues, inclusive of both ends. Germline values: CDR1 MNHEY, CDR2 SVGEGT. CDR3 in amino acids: CASSRLGTNLLV.

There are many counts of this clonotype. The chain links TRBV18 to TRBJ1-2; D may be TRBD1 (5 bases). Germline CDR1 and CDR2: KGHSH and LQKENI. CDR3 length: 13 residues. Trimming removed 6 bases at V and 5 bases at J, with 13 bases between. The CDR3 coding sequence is TGTGCCAGCTCCCCCGACAGAGTGTATGGCTACACCTTC. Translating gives CASSPDRVYGYTF.

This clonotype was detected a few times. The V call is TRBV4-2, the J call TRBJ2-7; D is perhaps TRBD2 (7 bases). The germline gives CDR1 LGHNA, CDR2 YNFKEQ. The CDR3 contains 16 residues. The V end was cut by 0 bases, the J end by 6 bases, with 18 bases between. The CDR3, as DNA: TGTGCCAGCAGCCAAGAGGGAGGGGGGGGGCGACGCGAGCAGTACTTC. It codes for CASSQEGGGGRREQYF.

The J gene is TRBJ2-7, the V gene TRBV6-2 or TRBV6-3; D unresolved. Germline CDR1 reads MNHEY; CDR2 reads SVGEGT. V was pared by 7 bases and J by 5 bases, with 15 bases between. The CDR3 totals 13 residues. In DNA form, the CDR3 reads TGTGCCAGCACCTTCTCCGAAGGGCACGAGCAGTACTTC. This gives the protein CASTFSEGHEQYF.

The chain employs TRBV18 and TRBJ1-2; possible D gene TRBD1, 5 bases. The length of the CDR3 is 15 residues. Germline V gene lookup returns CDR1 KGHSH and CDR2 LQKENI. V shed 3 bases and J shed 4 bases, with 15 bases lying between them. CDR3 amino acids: CASSPGRQIAYGYTF. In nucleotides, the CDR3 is TGTGCCAGCTCACCGGGGAGACAGATTGCCTATGGCTACACCTTC.

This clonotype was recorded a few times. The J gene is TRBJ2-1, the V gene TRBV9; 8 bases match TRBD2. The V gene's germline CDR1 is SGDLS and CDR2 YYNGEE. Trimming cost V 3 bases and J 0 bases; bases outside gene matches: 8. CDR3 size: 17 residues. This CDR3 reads CASSERTSTISYNEQFF. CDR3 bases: TGTGCCAGCAGCGAGAGGACTAGCACTATCTCCTACAATGAGCAGTTCTTC.

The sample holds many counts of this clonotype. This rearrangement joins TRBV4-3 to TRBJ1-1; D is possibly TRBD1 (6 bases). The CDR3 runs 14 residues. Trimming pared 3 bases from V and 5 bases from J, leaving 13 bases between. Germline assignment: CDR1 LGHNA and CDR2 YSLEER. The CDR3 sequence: CASSQRARGTEAFF. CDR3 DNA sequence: TGCGCCAGCAGCCAGAGAGCGAGGGGGACTGAAGCTTTCTTT.

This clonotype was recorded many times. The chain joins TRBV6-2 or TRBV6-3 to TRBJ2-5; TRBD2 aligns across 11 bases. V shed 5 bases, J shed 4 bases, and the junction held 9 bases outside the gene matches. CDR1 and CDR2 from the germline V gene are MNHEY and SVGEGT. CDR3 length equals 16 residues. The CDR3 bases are TGTGCCAGCAGTCGCGGACTAGCGGGTGGCGGAGAGACCCAGTACTTC. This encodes CASSRGLAGGGETQYF.

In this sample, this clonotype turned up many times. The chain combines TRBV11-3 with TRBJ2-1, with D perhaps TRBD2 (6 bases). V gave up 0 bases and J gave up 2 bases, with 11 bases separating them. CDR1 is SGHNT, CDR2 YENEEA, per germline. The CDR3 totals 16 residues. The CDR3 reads CASSLDQREAYNEQFF. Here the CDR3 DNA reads TGTGCCAGCAGCTTAGACCAGAGGGAGGCCTACAATGAGCAGTTCTTC.

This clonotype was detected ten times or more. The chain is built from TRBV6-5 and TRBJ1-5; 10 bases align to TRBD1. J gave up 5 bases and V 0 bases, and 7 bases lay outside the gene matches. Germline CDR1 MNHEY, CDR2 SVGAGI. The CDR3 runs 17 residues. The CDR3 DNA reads TGTGCCAGCAGTTACTCGGCCGGGACAGGGGCTCATCAGCCCCAGCATTTT. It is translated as CASSYSAGTGAHQPQHF.

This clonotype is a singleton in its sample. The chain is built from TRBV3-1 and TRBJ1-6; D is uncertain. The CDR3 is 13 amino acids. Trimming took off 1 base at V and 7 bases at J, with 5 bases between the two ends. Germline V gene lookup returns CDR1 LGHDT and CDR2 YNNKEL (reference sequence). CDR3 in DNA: TGTGCCAGCAGCCAAGCCCGGAATTCACCCCTCCACTTT. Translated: CASSQARNSPLHF.

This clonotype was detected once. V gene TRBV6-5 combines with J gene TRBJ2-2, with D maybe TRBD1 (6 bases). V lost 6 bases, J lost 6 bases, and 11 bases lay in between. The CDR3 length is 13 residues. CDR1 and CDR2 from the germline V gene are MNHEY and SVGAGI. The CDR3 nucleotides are TGTGCCAGCAGCCCTGGGGGCCCCGGGGAGCTGTTTTTT. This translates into CASSPGGPGELFF.

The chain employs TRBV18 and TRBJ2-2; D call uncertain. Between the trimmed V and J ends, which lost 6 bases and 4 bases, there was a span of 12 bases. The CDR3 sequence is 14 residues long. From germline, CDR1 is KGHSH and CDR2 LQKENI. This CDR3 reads CASSRQKTTGELFF. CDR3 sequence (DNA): TGTGCCAGCTCTCGACAAAAAACCACCGGGGAGCTGTTTTTT.

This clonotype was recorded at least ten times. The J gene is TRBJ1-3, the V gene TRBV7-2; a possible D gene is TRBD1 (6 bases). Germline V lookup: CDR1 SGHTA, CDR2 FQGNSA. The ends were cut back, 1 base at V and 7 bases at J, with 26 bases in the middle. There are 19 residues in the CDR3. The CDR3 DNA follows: TGTGCCAGCAGCTTAGAAGGGGGGAGTAGTGCAACGATTGGGAACACCATATATTTT. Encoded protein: CASSLEGGSSATIGNTIYF.

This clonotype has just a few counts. The CDR3 here is CSATGTSGSSETQYF. The CDR3 region has the DNA TGCAGTGCAACTGGGACTAGCGGGAGTTCAGAGACCCAGTACTTC. The V and J genes are TRBV20-1 and TRBJ2-5, with 14 bases matching TRBD2. The CDR3 length is 15 residues. The germline gives CDR1 DFQATT, CDR2 SNEGSKA (reference sequence). With V trimmed by 6 bases and J by 4 bases, 7 bases remained unmatched.

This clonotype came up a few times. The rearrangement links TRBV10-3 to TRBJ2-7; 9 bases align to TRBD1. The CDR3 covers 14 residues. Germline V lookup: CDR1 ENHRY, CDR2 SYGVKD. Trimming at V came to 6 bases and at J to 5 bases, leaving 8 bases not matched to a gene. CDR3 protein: CAIRPDRGVNEQYF. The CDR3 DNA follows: TGTGCCATCAGACCCGACAGGGGGGTGAACGAGCAGTACTTC.

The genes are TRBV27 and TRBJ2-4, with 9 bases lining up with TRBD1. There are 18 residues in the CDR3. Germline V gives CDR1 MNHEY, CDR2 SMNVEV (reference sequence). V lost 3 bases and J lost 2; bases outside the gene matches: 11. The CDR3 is CASSFSSGQGGPKNIQYF. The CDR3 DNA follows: TGTGCCAGCAGTTTCTCCTCGGGACAGGGAGGGCCCAAAAACATTCAGTACTTC.

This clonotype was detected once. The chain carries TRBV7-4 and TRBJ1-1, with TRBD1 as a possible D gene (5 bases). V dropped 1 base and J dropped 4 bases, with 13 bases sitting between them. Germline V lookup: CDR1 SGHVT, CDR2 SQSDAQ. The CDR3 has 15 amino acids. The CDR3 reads CASSLEIGGATEAFF. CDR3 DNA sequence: TGTGCCAGCAGCTTAGAAATAGGTGGGGCCACTGAAGCTTTCTTT.

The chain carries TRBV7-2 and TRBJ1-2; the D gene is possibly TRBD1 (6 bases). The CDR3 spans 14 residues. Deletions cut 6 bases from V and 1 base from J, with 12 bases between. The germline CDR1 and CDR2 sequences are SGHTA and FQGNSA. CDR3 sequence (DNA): TGTGCCAGCAGACAGGGTGGCCGTAACTATGGCTACACCTTC. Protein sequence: CASRQGGRNYGYTF.

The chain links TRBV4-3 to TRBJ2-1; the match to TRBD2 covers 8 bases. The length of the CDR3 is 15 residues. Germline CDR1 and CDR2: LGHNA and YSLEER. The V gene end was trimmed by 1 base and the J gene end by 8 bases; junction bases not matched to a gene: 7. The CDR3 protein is CASSQGPGGRDEQFF. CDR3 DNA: TGCGCCAGCAGCCAAGGACCGGGAGGGCGGGATGAGCAGTTCTTC.

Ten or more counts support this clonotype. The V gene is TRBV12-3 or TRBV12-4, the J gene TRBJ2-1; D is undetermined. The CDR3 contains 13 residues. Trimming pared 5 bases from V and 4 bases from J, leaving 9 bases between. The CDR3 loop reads CASSPMGYNEQFF. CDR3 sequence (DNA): TGTGCCAGCAGTCCTATGGGGTACAATGAGCAGTTCTTC.